The next 13 T cell receptor beta chains were all read from a single sample in a study of Graves' ophthalmopathy and Graves' hyperthyroidism. For repertoire sequencing, the TCR beta CDR3 regions were amplified from RNA transcripts. Second-round multiplex PCR came after first-round RT-PCR with HTBI primers. TCRdb reprocessed the multiplex PCR reads with MiXCR, giving one entry per CDR3 protein. Found here are about 740,000 distinct CDR3 sequences, 40% of them singletons; the top ten hold roughly 45%. Material: peripheral blood. All receptors come from an adult man with Graves' ophthalmopathy.

Many counts were recorded for this clonotype. The V and J genes are TRBV20-1 and TRBJ1-5; 7 nucleotides agree with TRBD1. Germline V gives CDR1 DFQATT, CDR2 SNEGSKA (reference sequence). The trim removed 5 bases at V and 5 bases at J, leaving 6 bases unmatched. The CDR3 spans 13 residues. The CDR3 DNA sequence: TGCAGTGCTGGGGGGCAGGGGGATCAGCCCCAGCATTTT. This translates into CSAGGQGDQPQHF.

This clonotype was counted a single time. The genes are TRBV7-9 and TRBJ1-2, with 7 nucleotides matching TRBD1. In germline, CDR1 is SEHNR, CDR2 FQNEAQ (reference sequence). The CDR3 has 13 amino acids. Unmatched junction bases numbered 6, after V lost 3 bases and J lost 8 bases. The CDR3 here is CASSFAGTAGYTF. CDR3 in DNA: TGTGCCAGCAGCTTCGCCGGGACAGCGGGCTACACCTTC.

This clonotype was recorded many times. The chain couples TRBV7-9 to TRBJ2-5; 10 bases map to TRBD2. The CDR3 spans 16 residues. Trimming removed 0 bases from V and 2 bases from J; junction bases left unmatched: 3. Germline V gives CDR1 SEHNR, CDR2 FQNEAQ (reference sequence). CDR3 residues: CASSLASSGSQETQYF. DNA of the CDR3: TGTGCCAGCAGCTTAGCCTCTAGCGGGAGTCAAGAGACCCAGTACTTC.

This clonotype was counted a few times. The chain links TRBV6-1 to TRBJ1-6, with 7 bases identical to TRBD1. CDR3 length: 14 amino acids. Trimming removed 9 bases from V and 8 bases from J; junction bases left unmatched: 10. Germline V gene sequence: CDR1 MNHNS, CDR2 SASEGT. The CDR3 reads CASGHRDSYSPLHF. The DNA of the CDR3 is TGTGCCAGTGGTCACCGGGACAGTTATTCACCCCTCCACTTT.

This rearrangement joins TRBV20-1 to TRBJ2-5; tentatively, D is TRBD2 (7 bases). Germline-derived CDR1 and CDR2 are DFQATT and SNEGSKA (reference sequence). V was clipped by 3 bases and J by 3 bases, with 17 bases between them. CDR3 length: 15 amino acids. The CDR3 loop reads CSARFRGRGEETQYF. DNA of the CDR3: TGCAGTGCTAGGTTTAGGGGGAGGGGTGAAGAGACCCAGTACTTC.

This clonotype turned up a few times. The chain recombines TRBV20-1 with TRBJ1-1; no reliable D call. Per the germline V gene, CDR1 is DFQATT and CDR2 is SNEGSKA (reference sequence). This CDR3 has 12 amino acids. V gave up 3 bases and J gave up 5 bases, with 10 bases separating them. This chain's CDR3 is CSASPTVTEAFF. The CDR3 nucleotides are TGCAGTGCTAGTCCTACGGTTACTGAAGCTTTCTTT.

V usage is TRBV20-1 and J usage is TRBJ2-5; D is tentatively TRBD1 or TRBD2 (5 bases each). Germline V lookup: CDR1 DFQATT, CDR2 SNEGSKA (reference sequence). This CDR3 spans 13 amino acids. The CDR3 DNA reads as TGCAGCTTAGTGACCGGGGCCAGGGAGACCCAGTACTTC. This gives the protein CSLVTGARETQYF.

This clonotype has a handful of counts. The rearrangement uses TRBV7-9 and TRBJ2-2, with D maybe TRBD2 (5 bases). Per germline, CDR1 SEHNR and CDR2 FQNEAQ (reference sequence). Trimming left V 3 bases short and J 3 bases short, with 11 bases between. This CDR3 contains 15 residues. CDR3 in DNA: TGTGCCAGCAGCTTCAGGACTGGGGACACCGGGGAGCTGTTTTTT. It encodes CASSFRTGDTGELFF.

This clonotype was observed at least ten times. The chain carries TRBV25-1 and TRBJ1-2; tentatively, D is TRBD1 (5 bases). The length of the CDR3 is 16 residues. Looked up from germline, CDR1 is MGHDK and CDR2 is SYGVNS. The V end was cut by 0 bases, the J end by 2 bases, with 13 bases between. The CDR3 sequence: CASSEYRGGANYGYTF. CDR3 bases: TGTGCCAGCAGTGAATATAGGGGAGGAGCCAACTATGGCTACACCTTC.

This chain connects TRBV12-3 or TRBV12-4 to TRBJ1-5; a possible D gene is TRBD1 (5 bases). The CDR3 runs 15 residues. Trimming took off 3 bases at V and 7 bases at J, with 16 bases between the two ends. This chain's CDR3 is CASSFLPGAGQPQHF. The DNA of the CDR3 is TGTGCCAGCAGTTTTTTACCCGGGGCTGGCCAGCCCCAGCATTTT.

The J gene is TRBJ1-1, the V gene TRBV25-1, with D possibly TRBD1 on 6 matching bases. V was trimmed by 5 bases and J by 7 bases, leaving 17 bases between them. The CDR3 is 14 amino acids. Germline assignment: CDR1 MGHDK and CDR2 SYGVNS. This CDR3 reads CASSSSGGGGEAFF. CDR3 sequence (DNA): TGTGCCAGCAGTTCCTCGGGGGGGGGCGGTGAAGCTTTCTTT.

On this clonotype: A clone one base away is much larger, so this may be a read error. The chain employs TRBV5-4 and TRBJ1-6; D unclear. CDR3 length equals 15 residues. Germline V gene data show CDR1 as SGHNT and CDR2 as YYREEE (reference sequence). This CDR3 reads CASSSSLSLNSPPHF. The CDR3 DNA follows: TGTGCCAGCAGCTCGAGCCTTTCCCTTAATTCACCCCCCCACTTT.

This chain joins TRBV7-9 and TRBJ1-4; maybe TRBD1 (6 bases). The CDR3 extends over 13 amino acids. Trimming took 6 bases from V and 4 from J, leaving 9 bases between them. Germline V lookup: CDR1 SEHNR, CDR2 FQNEAQ (reference sequence). The CDR3 sequence is CASSRDINEKLFF. CDR3 nucleotides: TGTGCCAGCAGTCGGGACATTAATGAAAAACTGTTTTTT.